The 29 T cell receptor beta chains listed next were all sequenced from one sample in a study of blood T cell repertoires in COVID-19. Produced via immunoSEQ multiplex PCR; TCRdb's table is partial and in-frame only. The table has more than 450,000 clones, 75% to 90% seen once. Sequenced: PBMCs or T cells enriched from blood (not recorded which). These TCRs come from a woman aged 18-29 years who had recovered from COVID-19.

The V call is TRBV4-1, the J call TRBJ1-2; no clear D gene. The CDR3 runs to 17 residues. V lost 1 base and J lost 0, with 15 bases in between. Germline V gene sequence: CDR1 MGHRA, CDR2 YSYEKL. For the CDR3, the DNA is TGCGCCAGCAGCCAAGGAGGCCCCCGGGAAGCTAACTATGGCTACACCTTC. It encodes CASSQGGPREANYGYTF.

V usage is TRBV5-1 and J usage is TRBJ1-1; no definite D call. Trimming stripped 4 bases from V and 1 base from J, with 14 bases between. CDR1 is SGHRS and CDR2 is YFSETQ in the germline V gene. CDR3 length: 15 residues. CDR3 nucleotide sequence: TGCGCCAGCAGCCCTCTTACGCGGGGGAACACTGAAGCTTTCTTT. Translating gives CASSPLTRGNTEAFF.

This clone was seen a single time. This chain links TRBV2 with TRBJ2-7; D may be TRBD1 (7 bases). The germline CDR1 and CDR2 sequences are SNHLY and FYNNEI. The V end lost 8 bases, the J end lost 3 bases, and 8 bases lay between the germline ends. The CDR3 has 11 amino acids. The CDR3 nucleotides read TGTGCCAGCCAGGGGGGCTACGAGCAGTACTTC. Translation: CASQGGYEQYF.

Points on this clone: This sample includes further DNA sequences coding for the same CDR3. The genes are TRBV18 and TRBJ1-1; D is ambiguous. The CDR3 extends over 13 amino acids. V dropped 3 bases and J dropped 0 bases, with 5 bases sitting between them. Germline V gene lookup returns CDR1 KGHSH and CDR2 LQKENI. For the CDR3, the DNA is TGTGCCAGCTCACCCGGGGTGAACACTGAAGCTTTCTTT. Encoded protein: CASSPGVNTEAFF.

J is TRBJ2-3 and V is TRBV11-2; a possible D gene is TRBD1 (6 bases). Germline assignment: CDR1 SGHAT and CDR2 FQNNGV. V gave up 5 bases and J gave up 7 bases, with 16 bases separating them. The CDR3 is 14 residues long. CDR3 sequence (DNA): TGTGCCAGCAGCCCAGAGTCGACAGGAAATACGCAGTATTTT. Translation gives CASSPESTGNTQYF.

This chain connects TRBV2 to TRBJ1-1; weak D call: TRBD1 (5 bases). V was trimmed by 5 bases and J by 6 bases, leaving 37 bases between them. The CDR3 is made up of 21 amino acids. Germline V gene sequence: CDR1 SNHLY, CDR2 FYNNEI. Here the CDR3 DNA reads TGTGCCAGCAGTCCTCCTCGGCCCTTACAGGACCCAAACGGGGGAGACGCTGAAGCTTTCTTT. The encoded protein is CASSPPRPLQDPNGGDAEAFF.

The rearrangement uses TRBV5-6 and TRBJ1-1; unclear D gene. Between the trimmed V and J ends, which lost 4 bases and 2 bases, there was a span of 15 bases. This CDR3 contains 15 residues. Germline V gene data show CDR1 as SGHDT and CDR2 as YYEEEE. Here the CDR3 reads CASSQQGRLNTEAFF. In nucleotides, the CDR3 is TGTGCCAGCAGCCAGCAAGGGAGATTAAACACTGAAGCTTTCTTT.

The chain employs TRBV18 and TRBJ2-1; 12 bases are a match to TRBD2. The CDR3 is 17 residues long. Per the germline V gene, CDR1 is KGHSH and CDR2 is LQKENI. The J segment lost 5 bases and the V segment lost 6 bases, leaving 11 bases of the junction unmatched. CDR3 sequence reads: CASSPSLAGGTHNEQFF. CDR3 coding DNA: TGTGCCAGCTCTCCATCCCTAGCGGGGGGGACCCACAATGAGCAGTTCTTC. The full variable domain, in which reference TRBV18 and TRBJ2-1 provide the parts outside the CDR3, is NAGVMQNPRHLVRRRGQEARLRCSPMKGHSHVYWYRQLPEEGLKFMVYLQKENIIDESGMPKERFSAEFPKEGPSILRIQQVVRGDSAAYFCASSPSLAGGTHNEQFFGPGTRLTVL.

V gene TRBV28 combines with J gene TRBJ1-2; 7 bases are a match to TRBD1. This CDR3 has 16 residues. The germline V gene encodes CDR1 MDHEN and CDR2 SYDVKM. V was pared by 2 bases and J by 4 bases, with 10 bases of the junction left unmatched. Here the CDR3 reads CASSLETGSLGYGYTF. DNA for the CDR3: TGTGCCAGCAGTTTAGAGACAGGGTCACTCGGCTATGGCTACACCTTC.

V is TRBV2 and J is TRBJ1-6; a possible D gene is TRBD1 (5 bases). The CDR3 runs to 15 residues. With 0 bases removed from V and 4 bases from J, the gap between germline ends came to 7 bases. Germline lookup yields CDR1 SNHLY and CDR2 FYNNEI. This chain's CDR3 is CASSEAGPYNSPLHF. The CDR3 DNA sequence: TGTGCCAGCAGTGAAGCGGGGCCTTATAATTCACCCCTCCACTTT.

Only one count was recorded for this clone. The chain couples TRBV10-2 to TRBJ1-1; no clear D. With 3 bases removed from V and 5 bases from J, the gap between germline ends came to 22 bases. This CDR3 contains 17 residues. The germline V gene has CDR1 WSHSY and CDR2 SAAADI. In DNA form, the CDR3 reads TGCGCCAGCAGTGAAATTCGGTCGGAGGGAGGGATTACTGAAGCTTTCTTT. Translating gives CASSEIRSEGGITEAFF.

This chain connects TRBV2 to TRBJ2-3; TRBD2 aligns across 11 bases. This CDR3 has 17 residues. Germline V CDR1 and CDR2: SNHLY, FYNNEI. With 1 base clipped from V and 2 bases from J, the junction kept 5 bases outside the gene matches. This chain's CDR3 is CASSEEETSGATDTQYF. DNA for the CDR3: TGTGCCAGCAGTGAAGAGGAGACTAGCGGGGCCACAGATACGCAGTATTTT.

The chain couples TRBV5-1 to TRBJ2-3; 8 bases are a match to TRBD2. Trimming took 8 bases from V and 3 from J; bases not matched to a gene: 11. Germline-derived CDR1 and CDR2 are SGHRS and YFSETQ. The CDR3 has 15 amino acids. The CDR3 bases are TGCGCCAGTCGCCCGGGAGCGGGGGTTACAGATACGCAGTATTTT. Translated, it gives CASRPGAGVTDTQYF.

The chain employs TRBV5-1 and TRBJ1-1; possibly TRBD1 for D (5 bases). There are 15 residues in the CDR3. V was pared by 4 bases and J by 5 bases, with 18 bases between. CDR1 is SGHRS, CDR2 YFSETQ, per germline. The CDR3 reads CASSVGREVGTEAFF. The CDR3 coding sequence is TGCGCCAGCAGCGTAGGCAGGGAGGTGGGGACTGAAGCTTTCTTT.

The J gene is TRBJ1-4, the V gene TRBV10-3; 11 nucleotides line up with TRBD1. Germline V gene sequence: CDR1 ENHRY, CDR2 SYGVKD. J gave up 6 bases and V 11 bases, and 17 bases lay outside the gene matches. The CDR3 runs 17 residues. The CDR3 region is CASQPGQGVTGDEKLFF. The DNA of the CDR3 is TGTGCCTCTCAACCGGGACAGGGGGTTACAGGAGATGAAAAACTGTTTTTT.

This chain connects TRBV7-9 to TRBJ2-1; 8 nucleotides match TRBD1. Germline values: CDR1 SEHNR, CDR2 FQNEAQ (reference sequence). The CDR3 is 15 amino acids. V was clipped by 5 bases and J by 4 bases; unmatched bases: 7. The CDR3 reads CASSAADRAYNEQFF. The DNA of the CDR3 is TGTGCCAGCAGCGCAGCGGACAGGGCTTACAATGAGCAGTTCTTC.

This chain uses TRBV4-1 with TRBJ1-5; D gene ambiguous. The CDR3 has 16 residues. The germline V gene has CDR1 MGHRA and CDR2 YSYEKL. Trimming took off 0 bases at V and 3 bases at J, with 12 bases between the two ends. Here the CDR3 reads CASSQEVAGYNQPQHF. The CDR3 bases are TGCGCCAGCAGCCAAGAAGTGGCGGGGTACAATCAGCCCCAGCATTTT.

The V gene is TRBV4-1, the J gene TRBJ2-3, with TRBD2 identical over 10 bases. Germline V lookup: CDR1 MGHRA, CDR2 YSYEKL. V dropped 4 bases and J dropped 1; count of bases not matched to a gene: 17. The CDR3 is made up of 20 amino acids. Written as DNA, the CDR3 is TGCGCCAGCAGCCTCCAGGGCCTAGCGGGGGACCTCGGCGGCACAGATACGCAGTATTTT. It encodes CASSLQGLAGDLGGTDTQYF.

The chain employs TRBV5-1 and TRBJ2-3, with D hard to call. Germline CDR1 and CDR2: SGHRS and YFSETQ. The CDR3 contains 14 residues. Trimming took 0 bases from V and 3 from J, leaving 8 bases between them. In DNA form, the CDR3 reads TGCGCCAGCAGCTTGGCCAAAGAGACAGATACGCAGTATTTT. Its protein is CASSLAKETDTQYF.

The chain couples TRBV28 to TRBJ1-5; D gene unclear. V dropped 3 bases and J dropped 2 bases, with 11 bases sitting between them. Germline CDR1 reads MDHEN; CDR2 reads SYDVKM. The length of the CDR3 is 15 residues. DNA for the CDR3: TGTGCCAGCAGTTTTGGAGGGCAGGGCAATCAGCCCCAGCATTTT. Amino acid sequence: CASSFGGQGNQPQHF.

The V call is TRBV5-6, the J call TRBJ1-1; D possibly corresponds to TRBD1 (6 bases). Trimming cost V 4 bases and J 9 bases, with 19 bases left between them. The CDR3 sequence is 14 residues long. Germline V gene sequence: CDR1 SGHDT, CDR2 YYEEEE. This CDR3 reads CASSRPIADRQAFF. DNA of the CDR3: TGTGCCAGCAGCCGCCCTATCGCGGACAGACAAGCTTTCTTT.

The chain has TRBV18 and TRBJ1-5; tentatively, D is TRBD1 (6 bases). Trimming left V 6 bases short and J 0 bases short, with 15 bases between. Per germline, CDR1 KGHSH and CDR2 LQKENI. This CDR3 region has 16 residues. CDR3 sequence reads: CASSQGTPGSNQPQHF. CDR3 sequence (DNA): TGTGCCAGCTCCCAGGGGACCCCCGGTAGCAATCAGCCCCAGCATTTT.

The rearrangement joins TRBV5-1 to TRBJ1-1; 8 nucleotides align to TRBD1. The CDR3 has 14 amino acids. Trimming removed 4 bases from V and 3 bases from J; junction bases left unmatched: 5. Germline lookup yields CDR1 SGHRS and CDR2 YFSETQ. CDR3 bases: TGCGCCAGCAGCCTGACAGGGGTTGACACTGAAGCTTTCTTT. This sequence encodes CASSLTGVDTEAFF.

The V call is TRBV5-1, the J call TRBJ2-2; 9 positions agree with TRBD2. Germline V CDR1 and CDR2: SGHRS, YFSETQ. This CDR3 has 16 amino acids. The V segment lost 0 bases and the J segment 6 bases; nucleotides outside the gene matches: 6. The DNA for the CDR3 is TGCGCCAGCAGCTTGGGCGGGGGGGCCGATTCCGGGGAGCTGTTTTTT. This gives the protein CASSLGGGADSGELFF.

This chain connects TRBV3-1 (or the pseudogene TRBV3-2) to TRBJ1-5; D may be TRBD1 (5 bases). Between the trimmed V and J ends, which lost 4 bases and 0 bases, there was a span of 10 bases. Germline V CDR1 and CDR2: LGHDT, YNNKEL (reference sequence). The CDR3 consists of 15 residues. CDR3 region: CASSRGLISNQPQHF. The DNA for the CDR3 is TGTGCCAGCAGCCGGGGCCTGATTAGCAATCAGCCCCAGCATTTT.

The V and J genes are TRBV7-6 and TRBJ2-7, with 8 bases identical to TRBD1. V shed 4 bases and J 0 bases; nucleotides not matched to a gene: 8. This CDR3 is built from 16 residues. Germline values: CDR1 SGHVS, CDR2 FNYEAQ. The CDR3 loop reads CASSSADRESSYEQYF. The CDR3 coding sequence is TGTGCCAGCAGCTCGGCGGACAGGGAGAGCTCCTACGAGCAGTACTTC.

This clone was observed a handful of times. This chain connects TRBV7-9 to TRBJ2-7, with D possibly matching TRBD2 (5 bases). Trimming cost V 4 bases and J 8 bases, with 15 bases left between them. The germline CDR1 and CDR2 sequences are SEHNR and FQNEAQ (reference sequence). This CDR3 comprises 13 residues. In DNA, the CDR3 is TGTGCCAGCAGCTCCTCCGAGGGAATCAAGCAGTACTTC. Translated: CASSSSEGIKQYF.

The chain has TRBV6-5 and TRBJ2-3; 8 nucleotides align to TRBD1. The ends lost 4 bases at V and 4 bases at J; junction bases unmatched: 10. The CDR3 loop spans 16 amino acids. Germline values: CDR1 MNHEY, CDR2 SVGAGI. CDR3 protein: CASSSATGDTPDTQYF. The CDR3 bases are TGTGCCAGCAGTTCCGCGACAGGGGACACCCCAGATACGCAGTATTTT.

The rearrangement uses TRBV7-3 and TRBJ2-3; 8 nucleotides match TRBD2. Germline trimming cut 4 bases from V and 0 bases from J; bases unmatched to any gene: 3. The CDR3 spans 15 residues. Germline V gene lookup returns CDR1 SGHTA and CDR2 FQGTGA. DNA of the CDR3: TGTGCCAGCAGCTACTCGGGGGGGAGCACAGATACGCAGTATTTT. Its protein product is CASSYSGGSTDTQYF.